The rows below give T cell receptor beta chains drawn from one sample of a study of identical twins. One entry per CDR3 protein results from TCRdb running MiXCR on the 5' RACE reads. The profile shows roughly 490,000 distinct CDR3 sequences, more than 13% of them singletons. In addition, the sample was reused for a study of yellow fever vaccine responses in identical twins.

Material: CD4+ T cells sorted from blood. Receptors originate from a woman between 18 and 30 years old in good health. Each CDR3 is given with its conserved first and last residue. A D gene is named only where the DNA matches it firmly. Clone size appears in some rows only: once, few, many, or a class for an expanded clone.

j_call	clone_size	d_call	v_call	cdr3_aa	cdr3_nt
TRBJ2-5	.	TRBD2	TRBV14	CASSLSLAGTETQYF	TGTGCCAGCAGCCTCTCACTAGCGGGGACAGAGACCCAGTACTTC
TRBJ2-7	few	.	TRBV7-3	CASSLGGALYEQYF	TGTGCCAGCAGCTTGGGGGGGGCGCTTTACGAGCAGTACTTC
TRBJ1-6	.	TRBD1	TRBV28	CASSSTTGQGSPLHF	TGTGCCAGCAGTTCGACGACAGGGCAGGGATCACCCCTCCACTTT
TRBJ2-3	.	.	TRBV29-1	CSVESSTDTQYF	TGCAGCGTTGAAAGTTCCACAGATACGCAGTATTTT
TRBJ2-7	.	.	TRBV13	CASRQQGEAYEQYF	TGTGCCAGCAGACAGCAGGGGGAGGCCTACGAGCAGTACTTC
TRBJ1-2	few	TRBD1	TRBV20-1	CSASNHGTGSSYGYTF	TGCAGTGCTAGTAATCACGGGACAGGGTCTAGCTATGGCTACACCTTC
TRBJ1-5	many	TRBD1	TRBV7-8	CASSVGTGNQPQHF	TGTGCCAGCAGCGTTGGGACAGGGAATCAGCCCCAGCATTTT
TRBJ1-1	.	.	TRBV20-1	CSARGGLNTEAFF	TGCAGTGCTAGAGGCGGGTTGAACACTGAAGCTTTCTTT
TRBJ2-4	few	.	TRBV27	CASSPVLAKNIQYF	TGTGCCAGCAGCCCGGTCCTAGCCAAAAACATTCAGTACTTC
TRBJ2-1	.	.	TRBV28	CASSSRNNEQFF	TGTGCCAGCAGTTCCCGAAACAATGAGCAGTTCTTC
TRBJ1-2	few	.	TRBV6-2/TRBV6-3	CASSKRANYGYTF	TGTGCCAGCAGTAAAAGGGCTAACTATGGCTACACCTTC
TRBJ2-3	.	.	TRBV11-2	CASSFAPGGTDTQYF	TGTGCCAGCAGCTTTGCTCCGGGAGGCACAGATACGCAGTATTTT
TRBJ1-5	.	TRBD1	TRBV12-3/TRBV12-4	CASSGDRAGQPQHF	TGTGCCAGCAGTGGTGACAGGGCCGGTCAGCCCCAGCATTTT
TRBJ2-5	.	.	TRBV5-1	CASSAGPGLETQYF	TGCGCCAGCAGCGCGGGGCCAGGGCTGGAGACCCAGTACTTC
TRBJ2-1	few	.	TRBV24-1	CATSGGPDTYNEQFF	TGTGCCACCAGTGGGGGACCGGACACATACAATGAGCAGTTCTTC
TRBJ2-1	.	.	TRBV20-1	CSAPRTEDNEQFF	TGCAGTGCCCCCCGGACAGAAGACAATGAGCAGTTCTTC
TRBJ2-7	.	.	TRBV4-2	CASSQGLDKSSYEQYF	TGTGCCAGCAGCCAAGGACTCGATAAGAGCTCCTACGAGCAGTACTTC
TRBJ2-5	many	.	TRBV5-1	CASSSGPEETQYF	TGCGCCAGCAGCTCGGGCCCCGAAGAGACCCAGTACTTC
TRBJ2-1	.	TRBD2	TRBV3-1	CASSPPGRGGRNNEQFF	TGTGCCAGCAGCCCGCCGGGGCGGGGGGGCCGTAACAATGAGCAGTTCTTC
TRBJ2-1	many	TRBD1	TRBV28	CASSAQGSSYNEQFF	TGTGCCAGCAGTGCACAGGGGAGCTCCTACAATGAGCAGTTCTTC
TRBJ2-3	few	TRBD2	TRBV7-2	CASSLVSGRTPTDTQYF	TGTGCCAGCAGCTTAGTCAGCGGGAGGACGCCCACAGATACGCAGTATTTT
TRBJ2-2	.	TRBD2	TRBV7-3	CASTSTAGGRNTGELFF	TGTGCCAGCACCTCAACGGCGGGGGGTCGGAACACCGGGGAGCTGTTTTTT
TRBJ1-1	few	.	TRBV2	CASSEYGDYTEAFF	TGTGCCAGCAGTGAGTACGGGGACTACACTGAAGCTTTCTTT
TRBJ2-5	few	.	TRBV6-5	CASSYSRSGSETQYF	TGTGCCAGCAGTTACTCGAGATCTGGGTCAGAGACCCAGTACTTC
TRBJ2-5	.	TRBD2	TRBV5-5	CASSLDGSGKETQYF	TGTGCCAGCAGCTTGGATGGTAGCGGGAAAGAGACCCAGTACTTC
TRBJ2-1	.	.	TRBV6-8	CARKDHGNRFF	TGTGCCAGGAAGGACCACGGTAACCGGTTCTTC
TRBJ1-2	few	TRBD1	TRBV6-1	CASSDRDRGGYTF	TGTGCCAGCAGTGACCGGGACAGAGGGGGCTACACCTTC
TRBJ2-7	few	TRBD2	TRBV12-3/TRBV12-4	CASSFSSGSAQYF	TGTGCCAGCAGTTTTTCTAGCGGGTCGGCGCAGTACTTC
TRBJ2-5	.	TRBD2	TRBV7-9	CASSLVTSGTETQYF	TGTGCCAGCAGCTTAGTTACTAGCGGGACTGAGACCCAGTACTTC
TRBJ2-2	many	TRBD1	TRBV25-1	CASRWDSSNTGELFF	TGTGCCAGCAGATGGGACAGTTCGAACACCGGGGAGCTGTTTTTT
TRBJ2-7	few	TRBD1	TRBV20-1	CSARNRGSYEQYF	TGCAGTGCTAGAAACAGGGGAAGTTACGAGCAATACTTC
TRBJ1-2	.	TRBD1	TRBV3-1	CATSRKVQGNYGYTF	TGTGCCACCTCCCGAAAGGTACAGGGGAACTATGGCTACACCTTC
TRBJ1-5	.	.	TRBV4-1	CASSQESYGGGQPQHF	TGCGCCAGCAGCCAAGAGTCTTACGGGGGAGGTCAGCCCCAGCATTTT
TRBJ2-1	.	.	TRBV7-2	CASSPDRGKYNEQFF	TGTGCCAGCAGCCCGGACCGAGGGAAGTACAATGAGCAGTTCTTC
TRBJ2-6	few	TRBD1	TRBV28	CASTGTVPGQDLSGANVLTF	TGTGCCAGCACCGGTACTGTTCCGGGACAGGACCTCTCTGGGGCCAACGTCCTGACTTTC
TRBJ2-1	.	TRBD1	TRBV6-1	CASRGDRMSHNEQFF	TGTGCCAGCAGGGGGGACAGGATGTCGCACAATGAGCAGTTCTTC
TRBJ2-5	few	.	TRBV24-1	CATSDRLTQGVETQYF	TGTGCCACCAGTGATCGTTTAACACAGGGAGTAGAGACCCAGTACTTC
TRBJ2-7	.	TRBD1	TRBV20-1	CSADRDRDSYEQYF	TGCAGTGCGGACCGGGACAGGGACTCATACGAGCAGTACTTC
TRBJ2-1	.	.	TRBV19	CASRAQEGGKTYNEQFF	TGTGCCAGCCGCGCTCAAGAAGGAGGGAAAACCTACAATGAGCAGTTCTTC
TRBJ2-7	few	TRBD1	TRBV5-1	CASTSGTGPSGEQYF	TGCGCCAGCACGTCCGGGACAGGGCCTTCTGGGGAGCAGTACTTC
TRBJ2-4	many	.	TRBV4-1	CASSHKNIQYF	TGCGCCAGCAGCCATAAAAACATTCAGTACTTC
TRBJ1-6	.	.	TRBV12-3/TRBV12-4	CASSLRMGNSPLHF	TGTGCCAGCAGTCTACGGATGGGGAATTCACCCCTCCACTTT
TRBJ2-7	.	TRBD1	TRBV5-1	CASSFETGGSYEQYF	TGCGCCAGCAGCTTTGAGACAGGGGGATCCTACGAGCAGTACTTC
TRBJ2-7	few	.	TRBV20-1	CSARDIQGSSYEQYF	TGCAGTGCTAGAGATATCCAGGGGTCGTCCTACGAGCAGTACTTC
TRBJ2-7	many	.	TRBV2	CASEKGGSEQYF	TGTGCCAGCGAAAAAGGAGGGTCCGAGCAGTACTTC
TRBJ2-5	few	.	TRBV6-1	CASNGVQLGRGGTQYF	TGTGCCAGCAACGGTGTCCAACTGGGGAGAGGGGGGACCCAGTACTTC
TRBJ1-2	many	.	TRBV3-1	CASRLTGGADGYTF	TGTGCCAGCAGGCTAACGGGAGGAGCCGATGGCTACACCTTC
TRBJ2-5	.	.	TRBV28	CASSAPVGARETQYF	TGTGCCAGCAGTGCCCCCGTAGGAGCCCGGGAGACCCAGTACTTC
TRBJ2-2	few	TRBD1	TRBV5-1	CASSSPQGARTVGELFF	TGCGCCAGCAGCTCGCCCCAGGGGGCGCGAACGGTCGGGGAGCTGTTTTTT